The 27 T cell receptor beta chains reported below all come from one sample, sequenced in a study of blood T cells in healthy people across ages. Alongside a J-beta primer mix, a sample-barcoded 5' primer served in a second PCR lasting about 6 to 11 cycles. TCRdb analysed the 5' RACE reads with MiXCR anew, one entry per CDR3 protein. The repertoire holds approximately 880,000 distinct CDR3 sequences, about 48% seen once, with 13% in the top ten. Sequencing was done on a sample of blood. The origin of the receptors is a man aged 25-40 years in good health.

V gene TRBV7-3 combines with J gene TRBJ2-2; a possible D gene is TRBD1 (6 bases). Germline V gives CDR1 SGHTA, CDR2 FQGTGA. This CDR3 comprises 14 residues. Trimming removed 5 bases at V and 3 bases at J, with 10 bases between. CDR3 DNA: TGTGCCAGCAGCCGTGGACAGCACACCGGGGAGCTGTTTTTT. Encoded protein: CASSRGQHTGELFF.

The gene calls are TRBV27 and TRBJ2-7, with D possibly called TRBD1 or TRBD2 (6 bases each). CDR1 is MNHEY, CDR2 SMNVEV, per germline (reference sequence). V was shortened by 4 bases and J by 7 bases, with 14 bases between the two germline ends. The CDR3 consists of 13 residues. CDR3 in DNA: TGTGCCAGCAGTTGGGGGGCGAGAAATGAGCAGTACTTC. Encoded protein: CASSWGARNEQYF.

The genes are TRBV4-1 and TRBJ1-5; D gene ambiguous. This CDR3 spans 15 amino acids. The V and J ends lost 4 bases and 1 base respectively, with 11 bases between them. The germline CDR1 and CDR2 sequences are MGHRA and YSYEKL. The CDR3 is CASSLGPASNQPQHF. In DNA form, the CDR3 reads TGCGCCAGCAGCCTTGGACCCGCGAGCAATCAGCCCCAGCATTTT.

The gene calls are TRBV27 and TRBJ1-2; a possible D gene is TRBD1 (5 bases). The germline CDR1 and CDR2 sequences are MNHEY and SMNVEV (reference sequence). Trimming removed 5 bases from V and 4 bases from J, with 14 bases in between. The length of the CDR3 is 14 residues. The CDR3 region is CASSTRQYVYGYTF. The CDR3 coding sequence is TGTGCCAGCAGTACCCGACAGTACGTCTATGGCTACACCTTC.

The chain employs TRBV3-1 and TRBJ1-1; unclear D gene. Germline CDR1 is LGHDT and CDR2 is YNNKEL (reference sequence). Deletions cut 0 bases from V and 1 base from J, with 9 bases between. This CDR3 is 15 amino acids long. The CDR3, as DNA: TGTGCCAGCAGCCAAGATTGGAGCGGGAACACTGAAGCTTTCTTT. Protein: CASSQDWSGNTEAFF.

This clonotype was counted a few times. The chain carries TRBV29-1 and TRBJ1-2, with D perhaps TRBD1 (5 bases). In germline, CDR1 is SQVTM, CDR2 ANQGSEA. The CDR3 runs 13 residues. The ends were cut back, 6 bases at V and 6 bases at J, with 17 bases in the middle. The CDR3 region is CSVSGRVTNGYTF. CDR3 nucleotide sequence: TGCAGCGTGAGCGGCAGGGTGACCAATGGCTACACCTTC.

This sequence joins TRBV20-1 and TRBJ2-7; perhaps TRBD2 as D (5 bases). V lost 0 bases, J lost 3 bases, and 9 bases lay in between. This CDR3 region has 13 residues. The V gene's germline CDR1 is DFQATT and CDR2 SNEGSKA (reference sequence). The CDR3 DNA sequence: TGCAGTGCTAGAGATGTGGCGGGCTACGAGCAGTACTTC. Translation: CSARDVAGYEQYF.

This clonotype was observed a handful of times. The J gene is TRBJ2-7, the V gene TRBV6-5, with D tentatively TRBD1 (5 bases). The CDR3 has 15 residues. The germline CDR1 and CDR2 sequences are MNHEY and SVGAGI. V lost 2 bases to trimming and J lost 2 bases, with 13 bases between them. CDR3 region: CASSYRAGRTYEQYF. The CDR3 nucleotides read TGTGCCAGCAGTTACAGGGCAGGGCGGACCTACGAGCAGTACTTC.

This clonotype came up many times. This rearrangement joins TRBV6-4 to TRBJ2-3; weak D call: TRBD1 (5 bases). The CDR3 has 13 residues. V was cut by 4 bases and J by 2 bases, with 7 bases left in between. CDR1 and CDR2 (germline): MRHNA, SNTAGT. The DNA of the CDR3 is TGTGCCAGCAGTGGGGGCCTCACAGATACGCAGTATTTT. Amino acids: CASSGGLTDTQYF.

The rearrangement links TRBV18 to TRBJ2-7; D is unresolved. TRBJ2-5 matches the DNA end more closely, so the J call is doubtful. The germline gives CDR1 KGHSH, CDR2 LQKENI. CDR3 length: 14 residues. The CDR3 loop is CASSPAREIGTQYF. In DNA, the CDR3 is TGTGCCAGCTCACCGGCTCGAGAAATAGGGACCCAGTACTTC.

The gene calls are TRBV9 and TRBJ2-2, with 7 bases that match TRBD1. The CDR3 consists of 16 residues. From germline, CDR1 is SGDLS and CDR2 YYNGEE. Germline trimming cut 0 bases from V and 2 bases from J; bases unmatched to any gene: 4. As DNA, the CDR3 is TGTGCCAGCAGCGTAGTGGGGACAGCAAACACCGGGGAGCTGTTTTTT. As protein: CASSVVGTANTGELFF.

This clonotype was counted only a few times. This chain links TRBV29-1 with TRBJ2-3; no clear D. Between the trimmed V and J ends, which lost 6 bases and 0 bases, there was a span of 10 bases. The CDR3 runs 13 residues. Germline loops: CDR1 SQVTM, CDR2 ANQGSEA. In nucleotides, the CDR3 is TGCAGCGTCCCACCGGAGAGCACAGATACGCAGTATTTT. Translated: CSVPPESTDTQYF.

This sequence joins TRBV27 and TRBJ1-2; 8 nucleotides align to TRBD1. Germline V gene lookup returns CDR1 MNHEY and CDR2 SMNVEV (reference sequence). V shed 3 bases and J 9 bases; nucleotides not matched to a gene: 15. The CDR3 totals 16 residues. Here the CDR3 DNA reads TGTGCCAGCAGTTTCCTCGGGGGAACAGGGGGGGGTAGCTACACCTTC. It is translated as CASSFLGGTGGGSYTF.

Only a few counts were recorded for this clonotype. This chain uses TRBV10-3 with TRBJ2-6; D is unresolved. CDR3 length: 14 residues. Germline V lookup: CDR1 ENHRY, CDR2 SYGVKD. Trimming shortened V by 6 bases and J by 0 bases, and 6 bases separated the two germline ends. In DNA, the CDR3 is TGTGCCATCAGAGAGGCCTCTGGGGCCAACGTCCTGACTTTC. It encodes CAIREASGANVLTF.

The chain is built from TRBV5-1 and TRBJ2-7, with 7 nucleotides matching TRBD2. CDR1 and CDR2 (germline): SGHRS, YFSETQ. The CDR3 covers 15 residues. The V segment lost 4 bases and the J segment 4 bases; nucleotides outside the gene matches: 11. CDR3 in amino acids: CASSPLERGGYEQYF. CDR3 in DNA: TGCGCCAGCAGCCCCCTCGAGCGGGGAGGATACGAGCAGTACTTC.

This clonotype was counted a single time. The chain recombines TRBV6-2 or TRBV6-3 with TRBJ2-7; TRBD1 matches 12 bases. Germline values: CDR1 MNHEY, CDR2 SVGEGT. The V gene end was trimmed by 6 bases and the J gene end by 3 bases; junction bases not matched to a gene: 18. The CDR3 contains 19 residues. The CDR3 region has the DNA TGTGCCAGCAGACCCTCTGGGACAGGGGGCCGGTTTTATATCTACGAGCAGTACTTC. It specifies CASRPSGTGGRFYIYEQYF.

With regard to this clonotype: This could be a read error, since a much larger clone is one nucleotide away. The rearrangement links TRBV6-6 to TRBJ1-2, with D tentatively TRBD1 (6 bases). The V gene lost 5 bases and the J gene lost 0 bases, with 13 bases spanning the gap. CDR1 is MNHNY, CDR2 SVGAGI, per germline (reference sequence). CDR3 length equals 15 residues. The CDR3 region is CASSPGQSANYGYTF. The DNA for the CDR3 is TGTGCCAGCAGTCCAGGACAGAGCGCTAACTATGGCTACACCTTC.

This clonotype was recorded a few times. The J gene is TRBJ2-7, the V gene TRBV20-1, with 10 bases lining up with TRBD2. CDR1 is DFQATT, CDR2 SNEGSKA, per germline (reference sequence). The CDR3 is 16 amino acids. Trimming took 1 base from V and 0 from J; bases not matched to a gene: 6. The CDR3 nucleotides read TGCAGTGCTAGAGGGCTAGCGGGGGACAGCTCCTACGAGCAGTACTTC. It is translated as CSARGLAGDSSYEQYF.

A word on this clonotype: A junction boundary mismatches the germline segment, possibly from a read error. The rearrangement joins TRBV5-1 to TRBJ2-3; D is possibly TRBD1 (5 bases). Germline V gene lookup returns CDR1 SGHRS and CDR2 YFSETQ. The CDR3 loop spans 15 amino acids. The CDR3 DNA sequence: TGCACCAGCATCCCCGACAGCCACTACACAGATACGCAGTATTTT. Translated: CTSIPDSHYTDTQYF.

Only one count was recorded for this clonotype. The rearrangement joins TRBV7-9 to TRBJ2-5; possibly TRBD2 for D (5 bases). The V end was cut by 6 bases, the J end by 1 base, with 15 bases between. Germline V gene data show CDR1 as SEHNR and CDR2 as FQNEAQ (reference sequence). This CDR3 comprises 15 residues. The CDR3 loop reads CASRTSGGRQETQYF. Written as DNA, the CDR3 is TGTGCCAGCAGAACTAGTGGCGGACGCCAAGAGACCCAGTACTTC. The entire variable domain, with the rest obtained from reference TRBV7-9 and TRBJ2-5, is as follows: DTGVSQNPRHKITKRGQNVTFRCDPISEHNRLYWYRQTLGQGPEFLTYFQNEAQLEKSRLLSDRFSAERPKGSFSTLEIQRTEQGDSAMYLCASRTSGGRQETQYFGPGTRLLVL.

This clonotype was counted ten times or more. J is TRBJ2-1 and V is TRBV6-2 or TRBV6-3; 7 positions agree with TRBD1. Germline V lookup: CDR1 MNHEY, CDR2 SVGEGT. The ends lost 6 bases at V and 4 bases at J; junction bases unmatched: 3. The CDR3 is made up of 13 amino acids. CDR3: CASRRDRYNEQFF. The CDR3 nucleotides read TGTGCCAGCAGACGGGACAGATACAATGAGCAGTTCTTC.

Here the CDR3 reads CASSLTGNAYGTDTQYF. The CDR3 nucleotides are TGCGCCAGCAGCTTGACGGGAAACGCCTACGGCACAGATACGCAGTATTTT. The gene calls are TRBV5-1 and TRBJ2-3; TRBD2 might be the D (5 bases). CDR1 and CDR2 (germline): SGHRS, YFSETQ. V was cut by 1 base and J by 1 base, with 16 bases left in between. The CDR3 length is 17 residues.

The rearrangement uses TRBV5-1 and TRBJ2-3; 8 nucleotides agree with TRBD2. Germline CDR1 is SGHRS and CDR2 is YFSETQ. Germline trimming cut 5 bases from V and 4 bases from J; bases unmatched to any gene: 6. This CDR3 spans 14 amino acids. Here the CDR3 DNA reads TGCGCCAGCAGGTTAGCGGGGAAGGCAGATACGCAGTATTTT. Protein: CASRLAGKADTQYF.

The CDR3 is CASSFLGTRSGELFF. The CDR3 coding sequence is TGTGCCAGCAGCTTCCTCGGGACACGATCCGGGGAGCTGTTTTTT. This chain connects TRBV7-2 to TRBJ2-2; the D gene is possibly TRBD1 (6 bases). V was pared by 3 bases and J by 6 bases, with 14 bases between. CDR1 and CDR2 (germline): SGHTA, FQGNSA. CDR3 length: 15 amino acids. Using reference TRBV7-2 and TRBJ2-2 for the parts outside the CDR3, the full variable domain is GAGVSQSPSNKVTEKGKDVELRCDPISGHTALYWYRQSLGQGLEFLIYFQGNSAPDKSGLPSDRFSAERTGGSVSTLTIQRTQQEDSAVYLCASSFLGTRSGELFFGEGSRLTVL.

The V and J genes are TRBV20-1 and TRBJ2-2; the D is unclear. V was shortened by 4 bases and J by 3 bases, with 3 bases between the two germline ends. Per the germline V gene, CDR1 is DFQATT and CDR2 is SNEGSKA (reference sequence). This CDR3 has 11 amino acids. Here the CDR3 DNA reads TGCAGTGCTACAGACACCGGGGAGCTGTTTTTT. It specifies CSATDTGELFF.

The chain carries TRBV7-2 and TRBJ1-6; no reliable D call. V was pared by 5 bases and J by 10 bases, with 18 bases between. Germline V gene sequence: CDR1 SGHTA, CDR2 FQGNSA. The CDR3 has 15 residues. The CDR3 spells CASSRTINLGSPLHF. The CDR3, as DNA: TGTGCCAGCAGCCGCACGATAAACTTGGGCTCACCCCTCCACTTT.

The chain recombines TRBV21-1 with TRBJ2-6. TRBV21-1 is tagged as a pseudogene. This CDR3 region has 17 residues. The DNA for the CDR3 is TGTGCCAGCAGCAAAGCCGCCAGTAGCTCTGGGGCCAACGTCCTGACTTTC. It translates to CASSKAASSSGANVLTF.